The 30 T cell receptor beta chains listed next were all sequenced from one sample in a study of beta chain features in type 1 diabetes. Investigators reverse transcribed all isolated RNA, so they sequenced expressed TCRB transcripts. Produced via immunoSEQ multiplex PCR; TCRdb's table is partial and in-frame only. The sample holds 300,000 to 400,000 clones, approximately 13% seen once. Notes on the study in general: Significant though moderate, a shortening of TCRB CDR3s appeared in all four CD4+ subsets of Type 1 diabetes patients.

Their antigens are not known. The specimen was naive CD4+ T cells from blood. The source is a young woman with type 1 diabetes.

This clone came up a few times. The chain uses TRBV18 and TRBJ1-1; TRBD1 aligns across 7 bases. Trimming removed 1 base from V and 5 bases from J; junction bases left unmatched: 4. This CDR3 contains 14 residues. In germline, CDR1 is KGHSH, CDR2 LQKENI. This CDR3 is CASSPLAGGTEAFF. The CDR3 coding sequence is TGTGCCAGCTCACCACTCGCAGGGGGGACTGAAGCTTTCTTT.

V gene TRBV2 combines with J gene TRBJ2-1, with TRBD2 matching over 9 bases. CDR3 length: 15 residues. The junction had 11 bases not matched to a gene; V was cut back by 7 bases and J by 7 bases. CDR1 SNHLY and CDR2 FYNNEI come from the germline V gene. The CDR3 spells CASKSPGLAKNEQFF. The CDR3 DNA follows: TGTGCCAGCAAGTCCCCGGGACTAGCAAAGAATGAGCAGTTCTTC.

Only a few counts were recorded for this clone. The V gene is TRBV18, the J gene TRBJ2-4, with D possibly TRBD1 on 6 matching bases. Germline CDR1 is KGHSH and CDR2 is LQKENI. Trimming took off 3 bases at V and 6 bases at J, with 15 bases between the two ends. The CDR3 is 15 amino acids. CDR3 nucleotides: TGTGCCAGCTCACCTATAACAGGGCTTACAAACATTCAGTACTTC. It specifies CASSPITGLTNIQYF.

This chain joins TRBV25-1 and TRBJ2-7, with TRBD2 as a possible D gene (5 bases). This CDR3 contains 15 residues. Per the germline V gene, CDR1 is MGHDK and CDR2 is SYGVNS. Between the trimmed V and J ends, which lost 7 bases and 4 bases, there was a span of 20 bases. In nucleotides, the CDR3 is TGTGCCAGCATCGGAGAGGGTTTGAGGGAGTACGAGCAGTACGTC. Its translation: CASIGEGLREYEQYV.

This clone turned up a few times. This rearrangement joins TRBV19 to TRBJ1-1; D uncertain. Trimming took off 6 bases at V and 3 bases at J, with 17 bases between the two ends. The germline V gene encodes CDR1 LNHDA and CDR2 SQIVND (reference sequence). The CDR3 is 15 amino acids. CDR3 DNA: TGTGCCAGTAGGTCTGGACGGGGAGGGTACACTGAAGCTTTCTTT. As protein: CASRSGRGGYTEAFF. Full variable domain (missing parts from reference TRBV19 and TRBJ1-1): DGGITQSPKYLFRKEGQNVTLSCEQNLNHDAMYWYRQDPGQGLRLIYYSQIVNDFQKGDIAEGYSVSREKKESFPLTVTSAQKNPTAFYLCASRSGRGGYTEAFFGQGTRLTVV.

This clone has a handful of counts. V gene TRBV18 combines with J gene TRBJ2-3; D not resolved. Trimming removed 1 base from V and 6 bases from J, with 5 bases in between. The V gene's germline CDR1 is KGHSH and CDR2 LQKENI. This CDR3 has 12 amino acids. CDR3 sequence reads: CASSPQEDTQYF. CDR3 in DNA: TGTGCCAGCTCACCACAAGAGGATACGCAGTATTTT.

The chain recombines TRBV28 with TRBJ2-1; TRBD2 matches at 7 bases. The CDR3 has 16 amino acids. The germline V gene has CDR1 MDHEN and CDR2 SYDVKM. Trimming took 5 bases from V and 6 from J; bases not matched to a gene: 13. The CDR3 loop reads CASSPPSGTLGNEQFF. CDR3 nucleotide sequence: TGTGCCAGCAGTCCACCGAGCGGGACCCTTGGCAATGAGCAGTTCTTC.

This clone was observed a handful of times. V gene TRBV6-6 combines with J gene TRBJ2-7; 7 nucleotides match TRBD2. V lost 6 bases, J lost 3 bases, and 5 bases stayed unmatched. CDR1 MNHNY and CDR2 SVGAGI come from the germline V gene (reference sequence). The CDR3 sequence is 13 residues long. CDR3 coding DNA: TGTGCCAGCAGACTCGGGAGGTACTACGAGCAGTACGTC. Translating gives CASRLGRYYEQYV.

This clone has more than one count but fewer than ten. The chain couples TRBV7-8 to TRBJ1-1, with TRBD1 matching over 8 bases. The germline V gene encodes CDR1 SGHVS and CDR2 FQNEAQ. The CDR3 covers 15 residues. V dropped 2 bases and J dropped 1; count of bases not matched to a gene: 3. In DNA, the CDR3 is TGTGCCAGCAGCTTAAGAGGACAGGGGAACACTGAAGCTTTCTTT. This translates into CASSLRGQGNTEAFF.

The chain recombines TRBV11-3 with TRBJ2-2; 13 nucleotides line up with TRBD2. The germline V gene has CDR1 SGHNT and CDR2 YENEEA. The CDR3 sequence is 16 residues long. V gave up 2 bases and J gave up 4 bases; unmatched junction bases: 1. This CDR3 is CASSLRTSGGTGELFF. The DNA for the CDR3 is TGTGCCAGCAGCTTACGGACTAGCGGGGGCACCGGGGAGCTGTTTTTT.

The chain is built from TRBV7-3 and TRBJ2-7; TRBD2 might be the D (7 bases). In germline, CDR1 is SGHTA, CDR2 FQGTGA. V dropped 5 bases and J dropped 3 bases, with 17 bases sitting between them. The CDR3 contains 15 residues. The CDR3 spells CASSPWGGPSYEQYF. The CDR3 DNA follows: TGTGCCAGCAGCCCATGGGGGGGCCCTAGCTACGAGCAGTACTTC.

The table lists this clone with a few counts. The chain combines TRBV29-1 with TRBJ2-3; D is perhaps TRBD1 (6 bases). Trimming took 4 bases from V and 6 from J, leaving 14 bases between them. CDR3 length: 13 amino acids. Germline-derived CDR1 and CDR2 are SQVTM and ANQGSEA. CDR3 amino acids: CSVARTVLDTQYF. For the CDR3, the DNA is TGCAGCGTTGCGCGGACAGTTTTGGATACGCAGTATTTT.

This clone was counted between two and nine times. The chain combines TRBV15 with TRBJ2-5, with a possible D match to TRBD1 (6 bases). The CDR3 contains 15 residues. Germline V gives CDR1 LNHNV, CDR2 YYDKDF (reference sequence). Deletions cut 0 bases from V and 3 bases from J, with 11 bases between. CDR3 nucleotide sequence: TGTGCCACCAGCAGAGACAGGGGCGAAGAAGAGACCCAGTACTTC. Amino acid sequence: CATSRDRGEEETQYF.

V usage is TRBV9 and J usage is TRBJ2-2, with a tentative D call TRBD2 (5 bases). V dropped 3 bases and J dropped 2 bases, with 8 bases sitting between them. The germline V gene has CDR1 SGDLS and CDR2 YYNGEE. The CDR3 sequence is 14 residues long. CDR3 region: CASSDRLNTGELFF. DNA for the CDR3: TGTGCCAGCAGCGACCGACTAAACACCGGGGAGCTGTTTTTT.

Notes on this clone: The germline gene is not matched at one end of the junction; a read error may be the cause. CDR3: CSATRGDRVSF. Here the CDR3 DNA reads TGCAGTGCTACTCGCGGGGACAGGGTGAGCTTC. This chain links TRBV20-1 with TRBJ2-4; 9 bases line up with TRBD1. Germline CDR1 DFQATT, CDR2 SNEGSKA (reference sequence). The CDR3 covers 11 residues.

This clone was recorded a few times. The V call is TRBV5-1, the J call TRBJ1-2, with 7 bases identical to TRBD1. Germline values: CDR1 SGHRS, CDR2 YFSETQ. This CDR3 region has 16 residues. After removal of 0 bases from V and 4 bases from J, the junction contained 9 bases not matched to a gene. The CDR3 bases are TGCGCCAGCAGCTTGGGGGGAGCACAGGGGACCTATGGCTACACCTTC. This gives the protein CASSLGGAQGTYGYTF.

The chain combines TRBV11-2 with TRBJ2-1; the match to TRBD2 covers 11 bases. From germline, CDR1 is SGHAT and CDR2 FQNNGV. The CDR3 extends over 18 amino acids. V dropped 4 bases and J dropped 3; count of bases not matched to a gene: 11. CDR3 in amino acids: CASSSGLLLAGDYNEQFF. DNA for the CDR3: TGTGCCAGCAGCTCAGGGCTGTTACTAGCGGGGGACTACAATGAGCAGTTCTTC.

The rearrangement links TRBV5-1 to TRBJ2-5; no clear D. V was cut by 2 bases and J by 1 base, with 9 bases left in between. In germline, CDR1 is SGHRS, CDR2 YFSETQ. This CDR3 has 14 amino acids. The CDR3 reads CASSFGAIQETQYF. The CDR3 DNA reads TGCGCCAGCAGCTTCGGAGCCATCCAAGAGACCCAGTACTTC.

The genes are TRBV5-1 and TRBJ1-4; D is ambiguous. V shed 0 bases and J shed 6 bases, with 9 bases lying between them. Germline assignment: CDR1 SGHRS and CDR2 YFSETQ. CDR3 length: 14 amino acids. For the CDR3, the DNA is TGCGCCAGCAGCTTGGATCTGACTGATGAAAAACTGTTTTTT. This sequence encodes CASSLDLTDEKLFF.

This chain uses TRBV6-5 with TRBJ2-2, with a weak D call TRBD2 (5 bases). Germline V gene lookup returns CDR1 MNHEY and CDR2 SVGAGI. V was trimmed by 8 bases and J by 3 bases, leaving 13 bases between them. The CDR3 is 14 residues long. The CDR3 nucleotides are TGTGCCAGCCGCGGGCAGAGAGACACCGGGGAGCTGTTTTTT. It yields the protein CASRGQRDTGELFF.

This chain links TRBV7-2 with TRBJ2-7; TRBD2 agrees at 7 bases. Trimming cost V 1 base and J 6 bases; bases outside gene matches: 6. The CDR3 is 14 residues long. The V gene's germline CDR1 is SGHTA and CDR2 FQGNSA. This CDR3 is CASSLGLTSAEQYV. CDR3 DNA: TGTGCCAGCAGCTTAGGCCTCACTAGCGCCGAGCAGTACGTC.

The J gene is TRBJ2-3, the V gene TRBV19; TRBD1 might be the D (6 bases). CDR1 LNHDA and CDR2 SQIVND come from the germline V gene (reference sequence). The CDR3 runs 11 residues. V lost 10 bases and J lost 5, with 10 bases in between. Here the CDR3 reads CAISRGDTQYF. As DNA, the CDR3 is TGTGCCATAAGCAGGGGAGATACGCAGTATTTT.

This clone was detected only a few times. This chain links TRBV9 with TRBJ2-2, with D possibly being TRBD1 (5 bases). Germline V CDR1 and CDR2: SGDLS, YYNGEE. The CDR3 consists of 12 residues. The V and J ends lost 3 bases and 7 bases respectively, with 7 bases between them. The CDR3 sequence is CASSEGHGELFF. In DNA form, the CDR3 reads TGTGCCAGCAGCGAGGGGCACGGGGAGCTGTTTTTT. The variable domain in full, with the rest retrieved from reference TRBV9 and TRBJ2-2, is DSGVTQTPKHLITATGQRVTLRCSPRSGDLSVYWYQQSLDQGLQFLIQYYNGEERAKGNILERFSAQQFPDLHSELNLSSLELGDSALYFCASSEGHGELFFGEGSRLTVL.

The chain is built from TRBV5-4 and TRBJ2-1; 9 nucleotides line up with TRBD2. Per the germline V gene, CDR1 is SGHNT and CDR2 is YYREEE (reference sequence). The V and J ends lost 2 bases and 3 bases, in that order; junction bases with no gene match: 3. There are 15 residues in the CDR3. The CDR3 spells CASSLASGNYNEQFF. The CDR3 region has the DNA TGTGCCAGCAGCTTAGCTAGCGGGAACTACAATGAGCAGTTCTTC. The variable domain in full, with the rest retrieved from reference TRBV5-4 and TRBJ2-1, is ETGVTQSPTHLIKTRGQQVTLRCSSQSGHNTVSWYQQALGQGPQFIFQYYREEENGRGNFPPRFSGLQFPNYSSELNVNALELDDSALYLCASSLASGNYNEQFFGPGTRLTVL.

Only a few counts were recorded for this clone. The V gene is TRBV28, the J gene TRBJ2-1; a weak D match, TRBD1 (6 bases). CDR3 length: 18 residues. From germline, CDR1 is MDHEN and CDR2 SYDVKM. Trimming removed 4 bases at V and 5 bases at J, with 24 bases between. CDR3 loop: CASSSDPLSGQTHNEQFF. In DNA, the CDR3 is TGTGCCAGCAGTTCTGACCCACTTTCGGGACAAACTCACAATGAGCAGTTCTTC. Full variable domain (rest looked up from reference TRBV28 and TRBJ2-1): DVKVTQSSRYLVKRTGEKVFLECVQDMDHENMFWYRQDPGLGLRLIYFSYDVKMKEKGDIPEGYSVSREKKERFSLILESASTNQTSMYLCASSSDPLSGQTHNEQFFGPGTRLTVL.

The V and J genes are TRBV30 and TRBJ1-1; TRBD1 agrees at 9 bases. Germline values: CDR1 GTSNPN, CDR2 SVGIG (reference sequence). This CDR3 contains 13 residues. V lost 3 bases and J lost 7; bases outside the gene matches: 6. As DNA, the CDR3 is TGTGCCTGGAGGGACAGGGGTTTGGGTGAAGCTTTCTTT. Its translation is CAWRDRGLGEAFF.

The chain is built from TRBV27 and TRBJ2-7, with D tentatively TRBD2 (6 bases). Germline values: CDR1 MNHEY, CDR2 SMNVEV (reference sequence). V was pared by 7 bases and J by 2 bases, with 15 bases between. The CDR3 contains 14 residues. The CDR3 sequence: CASNRAGHPYEQYV. CDR3 nucleotide sequence: TGTGCCAGCAACCGAGCGGGCCACCCCTACGAGCAGTACGTC.

This clone has a handful of counts. This chain joins TRBV11-3 and TRBJ2-5, with 14 bases aligning to TRBD2. Germline V CDR1 and CDR2: SGHNT, YENEEA. CDR3 size: 15 residues. Germline trimming cut 5 bases from V and 5 bases from J; bases unmatched to any gene: 4. CDR3 DNA sequence: TGTGCCAGCAGCCCAAGACTAGCGGGAGGGGAGACCCAGTACTTC. It yields the protein CASSPRLAGGETQYF.

The J gene is TRBJ1-2, the V gene TRBV30; tentatively, D is TRBD1 (6 bases). The CDR3 covers 13 residues. V was pared by 4 bases and J by 6 bases, with 15 bases between. Germline V CDR1 and CDR2: GTSNPN, SVGIG (reference sequence). The CDR3 loop reads CAWTGDLLNGYTF. The CDR3 nucleotides are TGTGCCTGGACAGGGGACCTACTAAATGGCTACACCTTC.

The V and J genes are TRBV10-3 and TRBJ2-1; TRBD1 might be the D (6 bases). Per the germline V gene, CDR1 is ENHRY and CDR2 is SYGVKD. This CDR3 region has 15 residues. V gave up 6 bases and J gave up 0 bases, with 12 bases separating them. The CDR3 sequence is CAISQGQSSYNEQFF. The CDR3 bases are TGTGCCATCAGCCAAGGACAGAGCTCCTACAATGAGCAGTTCTTC.